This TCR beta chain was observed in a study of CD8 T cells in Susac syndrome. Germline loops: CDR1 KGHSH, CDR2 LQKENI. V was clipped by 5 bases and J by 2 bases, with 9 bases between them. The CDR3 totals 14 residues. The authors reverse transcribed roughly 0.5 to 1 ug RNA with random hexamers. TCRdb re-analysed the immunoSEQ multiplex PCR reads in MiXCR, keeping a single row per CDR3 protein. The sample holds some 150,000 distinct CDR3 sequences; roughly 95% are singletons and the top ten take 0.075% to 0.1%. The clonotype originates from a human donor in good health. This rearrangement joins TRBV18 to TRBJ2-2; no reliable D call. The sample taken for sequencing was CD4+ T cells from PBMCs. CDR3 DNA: TGTGCCAGCTCAGAGACCGCCAACACCGGGGAGCTGTTTTTT. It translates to CASSETANTGELFF. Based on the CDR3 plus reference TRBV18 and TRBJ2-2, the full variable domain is NAGVMQNPRHLVRRRGQEARLRCSPMKGHSHVYWYRQLPEEGLKFMVYLQKENIIDESGMPKERFSAEFPKEGPSILRIQQVVRGDSAAYFCASSETANTGELFFGEGSRLTVL.